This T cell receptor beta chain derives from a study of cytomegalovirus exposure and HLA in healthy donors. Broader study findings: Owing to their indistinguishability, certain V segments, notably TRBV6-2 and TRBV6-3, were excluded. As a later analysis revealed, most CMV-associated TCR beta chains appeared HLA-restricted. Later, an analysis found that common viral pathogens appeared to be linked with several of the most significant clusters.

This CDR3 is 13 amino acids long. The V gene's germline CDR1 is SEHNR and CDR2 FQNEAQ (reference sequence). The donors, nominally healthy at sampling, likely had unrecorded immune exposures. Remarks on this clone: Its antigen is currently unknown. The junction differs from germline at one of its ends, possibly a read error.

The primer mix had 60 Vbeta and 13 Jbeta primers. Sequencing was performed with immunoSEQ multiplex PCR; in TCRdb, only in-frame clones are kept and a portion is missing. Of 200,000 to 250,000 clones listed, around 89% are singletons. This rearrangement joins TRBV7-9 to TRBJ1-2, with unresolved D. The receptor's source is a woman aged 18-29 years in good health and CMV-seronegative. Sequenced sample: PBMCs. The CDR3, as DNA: TGTTCCAGCAGCTTCTTGGGCAACTATGGCTACACCTTC. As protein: CSSSFLGNYGYTF.